The T cell receptor beta chain described here comes from a study of cytomegalovirus exposure and HLA in healthy donors. With regard to this clone: The antigen is not known.

General observations from the study: The study flagged approximately 180 TCR beta chains as cytomegalovirus-associated. Accounts indicate the classifier identified cytomegalovirus status with strong specificity and sensitivity. Earlier analysis yielded a pattern in which most TCR beta V segments were productive about 90% or about 30% of the time.

Vbeta (60) and Jbeta (13) primers were used in the PCR. Libraries were prepared by immunoSEQ multiplex PCR; TCRdb keeps only in-frame clonotypes and omits some of them. The sample contains some 180,000 clones, about four fifths of which appear only once. This TCR derives from a female donor in good health and CMV-seronegative. The sample was PBMCs.

The CDR3 sequence is CASSVRGSRENIQYF. CDR3 in DNA: TGTGCCAGCAGTGTCAGAGGGTCGCGGGAAAACATTCAGTACTTC. The J gene is TRBJ2-4, the V gene TRBV6-1, with D perhaps matching TRBD2 (5 bases). CDR3 length: 15 residues. The V end lost 4 bases, the J end lost 5 bases, and 15 bases lay between the germline ends. Per germline, CDR1 MNHNS and CDR2 SASEGT.